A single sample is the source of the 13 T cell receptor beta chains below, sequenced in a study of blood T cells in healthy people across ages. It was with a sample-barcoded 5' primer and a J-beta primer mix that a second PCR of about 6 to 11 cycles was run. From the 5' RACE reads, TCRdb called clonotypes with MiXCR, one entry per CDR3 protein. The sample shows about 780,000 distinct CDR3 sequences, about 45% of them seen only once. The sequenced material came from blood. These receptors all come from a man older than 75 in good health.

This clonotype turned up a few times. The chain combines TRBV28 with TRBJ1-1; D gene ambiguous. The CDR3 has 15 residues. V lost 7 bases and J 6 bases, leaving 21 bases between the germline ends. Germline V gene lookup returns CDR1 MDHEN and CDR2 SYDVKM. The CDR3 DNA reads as TGTGCCAGCAACAGCGTCGGACGTTTGAGGGCTGAAGCTTTCTTT. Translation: CASNSVGRLRAEAFF.

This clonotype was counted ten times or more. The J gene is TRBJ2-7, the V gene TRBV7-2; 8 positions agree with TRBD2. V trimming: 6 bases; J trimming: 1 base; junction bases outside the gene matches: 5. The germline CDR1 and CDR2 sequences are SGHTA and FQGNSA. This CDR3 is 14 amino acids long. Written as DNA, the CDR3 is TGTGCCAGCAGGGCCCCGGGAGGGTCCTACGAGCAGTACTTC. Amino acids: CASRAPGGSYEQYF.

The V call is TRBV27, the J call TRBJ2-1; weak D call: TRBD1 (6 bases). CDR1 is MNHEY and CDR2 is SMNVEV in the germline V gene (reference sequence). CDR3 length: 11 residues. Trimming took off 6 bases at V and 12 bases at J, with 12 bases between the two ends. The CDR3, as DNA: TGTGCCAGCAGGGTGGGGGCTCGGCAGTTCTTC. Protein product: CASRVGARQFF.

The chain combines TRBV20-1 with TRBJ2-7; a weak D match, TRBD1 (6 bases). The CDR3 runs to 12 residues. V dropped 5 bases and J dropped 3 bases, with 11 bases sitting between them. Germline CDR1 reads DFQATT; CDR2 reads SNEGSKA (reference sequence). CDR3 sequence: CSARTDHYEQYF. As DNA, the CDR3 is TGCAGTGCTCGGACAGACCACTACGAGCAGTACTTC.

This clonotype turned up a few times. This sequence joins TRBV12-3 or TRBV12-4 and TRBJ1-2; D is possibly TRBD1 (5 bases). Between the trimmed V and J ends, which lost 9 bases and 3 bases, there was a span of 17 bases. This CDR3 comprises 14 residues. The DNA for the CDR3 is TGTGCCAGTCAACAGGTTCGGGCTGACTATGGCTACACCTTC. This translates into CASQQVRADYGYTF.

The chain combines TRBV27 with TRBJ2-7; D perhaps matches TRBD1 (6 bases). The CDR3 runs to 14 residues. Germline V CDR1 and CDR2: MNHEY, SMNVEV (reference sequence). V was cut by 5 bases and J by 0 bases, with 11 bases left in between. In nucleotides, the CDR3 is TGTGCCAGCAGTAGGACAGTTAGCTCCTACGAGCAGTACTTC. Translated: CASSRTVSSYEQYF.

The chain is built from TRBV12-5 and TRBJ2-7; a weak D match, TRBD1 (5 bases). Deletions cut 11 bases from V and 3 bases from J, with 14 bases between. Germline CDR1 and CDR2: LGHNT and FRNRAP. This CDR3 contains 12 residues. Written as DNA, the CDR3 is TGTGCTTACCAGGAAAGGGGCTACGAGCAGTACTTC. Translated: CAYQERGYEQYF. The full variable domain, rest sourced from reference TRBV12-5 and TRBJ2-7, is DARVTQTPRHKVTEMGQEVTMRCQPILGHNTVFWYRQTMMQGLELLAYFRNRAPLDDSGMPKDRFSAEMPDATLATLKIQPSEPRDSAVYFCAYQERGYEQYFGPGTRLTVT.

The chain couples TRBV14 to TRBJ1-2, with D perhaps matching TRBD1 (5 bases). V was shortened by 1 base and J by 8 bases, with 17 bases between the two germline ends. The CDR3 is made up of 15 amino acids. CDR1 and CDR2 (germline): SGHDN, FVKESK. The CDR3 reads CASSQVVGGGEGYTF. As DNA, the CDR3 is TGTGCCAGCAGCCAAGTGGTTGGGGGGGGTGAAGGCTACACCTTC.

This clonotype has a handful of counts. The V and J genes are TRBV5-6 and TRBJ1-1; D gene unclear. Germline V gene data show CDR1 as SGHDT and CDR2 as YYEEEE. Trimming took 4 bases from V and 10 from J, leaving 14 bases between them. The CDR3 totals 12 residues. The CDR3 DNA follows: TGTGCCAGCAGCAAAGATGAGATGGGAGCTTTCTTT. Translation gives CASSKDEMGAFF.

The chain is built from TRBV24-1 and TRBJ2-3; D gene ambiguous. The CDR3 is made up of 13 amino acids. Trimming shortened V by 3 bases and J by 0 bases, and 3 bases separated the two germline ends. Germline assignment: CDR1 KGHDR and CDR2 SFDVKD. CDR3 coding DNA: TGTGCCACCAGTGATGTTAGCACAGATACGCAGTATTTT. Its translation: CATSDVSTDTQYF.

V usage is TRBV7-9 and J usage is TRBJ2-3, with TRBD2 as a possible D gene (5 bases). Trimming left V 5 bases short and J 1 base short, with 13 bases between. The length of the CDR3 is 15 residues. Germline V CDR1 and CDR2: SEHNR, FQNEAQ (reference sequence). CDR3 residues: CASSQLGSGTDTQYF. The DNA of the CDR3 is TGTGCCAGCAGCCAACTAGGGAGCGGCACAGATACGCAGTATTTT.

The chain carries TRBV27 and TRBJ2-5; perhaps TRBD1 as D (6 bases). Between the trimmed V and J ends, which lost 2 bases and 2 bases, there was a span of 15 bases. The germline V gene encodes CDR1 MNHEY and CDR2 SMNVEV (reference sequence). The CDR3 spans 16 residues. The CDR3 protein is CASSLIGTRRQETQYF. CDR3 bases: TGTGCCAGCAGTTTAATCGGGACAAGAAGGCAAGAGACCCAGTACTTC.

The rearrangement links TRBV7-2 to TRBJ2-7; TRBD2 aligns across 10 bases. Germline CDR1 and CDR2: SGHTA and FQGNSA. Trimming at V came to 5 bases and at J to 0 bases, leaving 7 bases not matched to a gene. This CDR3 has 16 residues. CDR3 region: CASSRTSGPNSYEQYF. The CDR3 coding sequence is TGTGCCAGCAGCCGGACTAGCGGTCCGAACTCCTACGAGCAGTACTTC. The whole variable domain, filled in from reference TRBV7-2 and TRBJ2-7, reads GAGVSQSPSNKVTEKGKDVELRCDPISGHTALYWYRQSLGQGLEFLIYFQGNSAPDKSGLPSDRFSAERTGGSVSTLTIQRTQQEDSAVYLCASSRTSGPNSYEQYFGPGTRLTVT.